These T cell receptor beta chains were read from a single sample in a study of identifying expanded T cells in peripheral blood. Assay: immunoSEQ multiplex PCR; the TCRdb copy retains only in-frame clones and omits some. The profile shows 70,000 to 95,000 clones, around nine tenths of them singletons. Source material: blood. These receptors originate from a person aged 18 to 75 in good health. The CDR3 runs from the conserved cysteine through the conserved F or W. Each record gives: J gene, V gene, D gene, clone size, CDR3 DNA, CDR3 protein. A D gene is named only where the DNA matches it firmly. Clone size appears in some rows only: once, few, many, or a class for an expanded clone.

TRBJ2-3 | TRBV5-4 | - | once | TGTGCCAGCAGCTTGGAGGGTGACGCAGATACGCAGTATTTT | CASSLEGDADTQYF
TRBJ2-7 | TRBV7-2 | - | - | TGTGCCAGCAGCCCCCTTCCCTACGAGCAGTACTTC | CASSPLPYEQYF
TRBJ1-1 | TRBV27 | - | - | TGTGCCAGCAGTCCGGACAGATTGAACACTGAAGCTTTCTTT | CASSPDRLNTEAFF
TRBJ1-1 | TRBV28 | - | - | TGTGCCAGCGAGGCGGGCGGCACTGAAGCTTTCTTT | CASEAGGTEAFF
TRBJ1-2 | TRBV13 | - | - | TGTGCCAGCAGCTTTGAGGGGATTTTATATGGCTACACCTTC | CASSFEGILYGYTF
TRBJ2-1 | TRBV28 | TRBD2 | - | TGTGCCAGCAGCCCCCGGACTAGCGGGATGAACAATGAGCAGTTCTTC | CASSPRTSGMNNEQFF
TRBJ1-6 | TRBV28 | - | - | TGTGCCAGCAGTTTACTCCTGGAGACAGTACGTACCCTCCACTTT | CASSLLLETVRTLHF
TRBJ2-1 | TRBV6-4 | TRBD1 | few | TGTGCCAGCAGTGACTCCGTCGACAGGGGGGGCAATGAGCAGTTCTTC | CASSDSVDRGGNEQFF
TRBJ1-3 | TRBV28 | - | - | TGTGCCAGCAGCTCCCTACTTAGAAACACCATATATTTT | CASSSLLRNTIYF
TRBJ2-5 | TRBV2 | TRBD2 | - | TGTGCCAGCAGGCCGGGACTAGTCTATTTGGTGGATTACTTC | CASRPGLVYLVDYF
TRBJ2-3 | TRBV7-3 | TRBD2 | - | TGTGCCAGCAGCTTAAGAGGGCTAGCGGGAGATACGCAGTATTTT | CASSLRGLAGDTQYF
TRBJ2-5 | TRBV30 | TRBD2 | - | TGTGCCTACGGACTAGCGGGAGCGATAGAGACCCAGTACTTC | CAYGLAGAIETQYF
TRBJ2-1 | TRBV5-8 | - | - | TGTGCCAGCAGCCCTCAGGGTATTCTCAATGAGCAGTTCTTC | CASSPQGILNEQFF
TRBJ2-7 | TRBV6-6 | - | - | TGTGCCAGCAGTCGAGACGGCCGGTCGGAGCAGTACTTC | CASSRDGRSEQYF
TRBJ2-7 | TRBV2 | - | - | TGTGCCAGCAGTGCCGGGATCTCCTACGAGCAGTACTTC | CASSAGISYEQYF
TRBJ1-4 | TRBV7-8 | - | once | TGTGCCAGCAGCCCTCACAGTCATGAAAAACTGTTTTTT | CASSPHSHEKLFF
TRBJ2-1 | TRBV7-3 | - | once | TGTGCCAGCAGCCAGATGGGAGCTCCATCACATGAGCAGTTCTTC | CASSQMGAPSHEQFF
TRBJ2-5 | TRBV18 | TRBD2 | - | TGTGCCAGCTCACCCGACCCTTTAAGCGGGGCGCAAGAGACCCAGTACTTC | CASSPDPLSGAQETQYF
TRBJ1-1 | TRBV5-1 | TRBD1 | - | TGCGCCAGCAGCTCCGGACAGGACCGTACCGAAGCTTTCTTT | CASSSGQDRTEAFF
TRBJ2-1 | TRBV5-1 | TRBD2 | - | TGCGCCAGCAGCGATCACCGACTAGCGGGACATAAAGAGGAGCAGTTCTTC | CASSDHRLAGHKEEQFF
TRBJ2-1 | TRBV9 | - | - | TGTGCCAGCAGCGTAGACCGGCAGGGATACAATGAGCAGTTCTTC | CASSVDRQGYNEQFF
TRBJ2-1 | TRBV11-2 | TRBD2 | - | TGTGCCAGCAGCCAAGATAGTAGCGGGAGGGCCTACAATGAGCAGTTCTTC | CASSQDSSGRAYNEQFF
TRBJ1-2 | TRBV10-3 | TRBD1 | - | TGTGCCATCAGTGAGGGCGTGACAGGGTCGCTTGGCTACACCTTC | CAISEGVTGSLGYTF
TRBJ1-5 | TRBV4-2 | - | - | TGTGCCAGCAGCCCTAGCGATCCCGATCAGCCCCAGCATTTT | CASSPSDPDQPQHF
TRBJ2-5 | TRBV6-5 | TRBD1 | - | TGTGCCAGCAGTTACTACCTGGGACAGGTCAAAGAGACCCAGTACTTC | CASSYYLGQVKETQYF
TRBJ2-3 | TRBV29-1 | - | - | TGCAGCCTTGAGGTAGGGGACCTCACAGATACGCAGTATTTT | CSLEVGDLTDTQYF
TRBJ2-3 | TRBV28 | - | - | TGTGCCAGCAGTTTAGCGGGTAGCACAGATACGCAGTATTTT | CASSLAGSTDTQYF
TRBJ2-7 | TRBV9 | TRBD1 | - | TGTGCCAGCAGCCCAGACCCGGACAGGGTGTACGAGCAGTACTTC | CASSPDPDRVYEQYF
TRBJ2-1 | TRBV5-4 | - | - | TGTGCCAGCAGCTTGGTGTCTATTTACAATGAGCAGTTCTTC | CASSLVSIYNEQFF
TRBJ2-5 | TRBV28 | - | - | TGTGCCAGCAGTTGGCCGAGGGGACAAGGGAAGGAGACCCAGTACTTC | CASSWPRGQGKETQYF
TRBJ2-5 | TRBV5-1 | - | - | TGCGCCAGCAGCTTGGAGGGGGGCGACCAAGAGACCCAGTACTTC | CASSLEGGDQETQYF
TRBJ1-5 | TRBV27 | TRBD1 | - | TGTGCCAGCAGTCAGGACAGGGATCAGCCCCAGCATTTT | CASSQDRDQPQHF
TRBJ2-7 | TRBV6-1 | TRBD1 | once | TGTGCCAGCAGTGACGGGACAGCCTACGAGCAGTACTTC | CASSDGTAYEQYF
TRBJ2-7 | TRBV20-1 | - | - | TGCAGTGCTAGTTATCTAGGCGAGCAGTACTTC | CSASYLGEQYF
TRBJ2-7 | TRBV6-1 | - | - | TGTGCCAGCAGCCCGGGACAAGGGGGCTACGAGCAGTACTTC | CASSPGQGGYEQYF
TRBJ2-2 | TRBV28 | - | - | TGTGCCAGCAGAAAACCCGGGAGTTCGGTCCCCGGGGAGCTGTTTTTT | CASRKPGSSVPGELFF
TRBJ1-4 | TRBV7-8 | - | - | TGTGCCAGCAGCCCCAGCCGAGAGCGATTAGGCGAAAAACTGTTTTTT | CASSPSRERLGEKLFF
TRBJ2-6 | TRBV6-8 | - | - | TGTGCCAGCAGGGCCGGGACCCCGAGGTTCACCACCTCTGGGGCCAACGTCCTGACTTTC | CASRAGTPRFTTSGANVLTF
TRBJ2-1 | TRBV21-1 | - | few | TGTGCCAGCAGCAAAGAGACGGCGAGAGCATTCTTC | CASSKETARAFF
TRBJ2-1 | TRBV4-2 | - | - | TGTGCCAGCAGCCAAGCGGGGGAGGCGAGTAATGAGCAGTTCTTC | CASSQAGEASNEQFF
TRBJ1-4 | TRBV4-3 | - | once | TGCGCCAGCAGCCAAGATCTTCGGGCCTCCCGAACCGAAAAACTGTTTTTT | CASSQDLRASRTEKLFF
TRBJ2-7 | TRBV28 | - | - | TGTGCCAGCAGTTTCCGAGGGCCCCACGAGCAGTACTTC | CASSFRGPHEQYF
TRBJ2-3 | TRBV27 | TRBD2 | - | TGTGCCAGCATCGGGCTAGCGGGACCCACAGATACGCAGTATTTT | CASIGLAGPTDTQYF
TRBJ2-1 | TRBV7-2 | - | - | TGTGCCAGCAGCCCCGTGTCGGAGTCCTACAATGAGCAGTTCTTC | CASSPVSESYNEQFF
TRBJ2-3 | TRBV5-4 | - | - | TGTGCCAGCAGCTTTAGGGTCGCCCCTAGCACAGATACGCAGTATTTT | CASSFRVAPSTDTQYF